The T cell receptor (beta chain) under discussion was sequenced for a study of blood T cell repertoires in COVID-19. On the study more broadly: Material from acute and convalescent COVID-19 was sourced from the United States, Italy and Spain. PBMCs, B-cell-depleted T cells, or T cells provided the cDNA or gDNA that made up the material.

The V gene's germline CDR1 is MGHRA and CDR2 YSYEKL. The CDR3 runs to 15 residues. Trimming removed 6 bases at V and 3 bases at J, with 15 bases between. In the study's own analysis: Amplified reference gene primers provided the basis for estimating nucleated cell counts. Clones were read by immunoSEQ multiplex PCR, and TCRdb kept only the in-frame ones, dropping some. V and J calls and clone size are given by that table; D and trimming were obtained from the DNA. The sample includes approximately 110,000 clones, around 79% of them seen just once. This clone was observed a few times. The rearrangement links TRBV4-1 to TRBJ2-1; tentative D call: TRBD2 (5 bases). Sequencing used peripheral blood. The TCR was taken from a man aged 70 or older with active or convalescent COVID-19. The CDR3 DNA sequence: TGCGCCAGCAGACACGACACGGGGAACTACAATGAGCAGTTCTTC. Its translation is CASRHDTGNYNEQFF.